Listed here are 14 T cell receptor beta chains from one sample, sequenced in a study of vaccination and CD4 T cells after COVID-19. Oncomine TCR Beta short-read sequencing was applied to DNA from cultured CD4+ T cells. TCRdb fed the PCR reads into MiXCR, producing one record per CDR3 protein. The sample yields fewer than 8,000 distinct CDR3 sequences, roughly 28% seen once. For these TCRs, the target antigens are not known. The treatment is: approximately 10-day PBMC culture with coronavirus spike peptide pools or control peptides (ViraFEST assay). The unexposed donor gave CD4+ T cells before the COVID-19 pandemic (2011-2018). Sequencing was done on a sample of CD4+ T cells from blood, cultured in vitro. Receptors originate from a human donor in good health.

This clonotype occurred a few times. The V and J genes are TRBV20-1 and TRBJ2-5; TRBD1 matches 7 bases. CDR1 is DFQATT, CDR2 SNEGSKA, per germline (reference sequence). The CDR3 is made up of 13 amino acids. Germline trimming cut 2 bases from V and 4 bases from J; bases unmatched to any gene: 4. The CDR3 bases are TGCAGTGCTAGAAAGACAGGGATAGAGACCCAGTACTTC. Translating it yields CSARKTGIETQYF.

This clonotype was seen only a few times. This chain uses TRBV7-9 with TRBJ1-5, with unresolved D. The CDR3 loop spans 14 amino acids. With 1 base removed from V and 4 bases from J, the gap between germline ends came to 8 bases. Germline lookup yields CDR1 SEHNR and CDR2 FQNEAQ (reference sequence). In nucleotides, the CDR3 is TGTGCCAGCAGCTTAGAGAAGTCTAATCAGCCCCAGCATTTT. Amino acid sequence: CASSLEKSNQPQHF. Filled out from reference TRBV7-9 and TRBJ1-5, the complete variable domain reads DTGVSQNPRHKITKRGQNVTFRCDPISEHNRLYWYRQTLGQGPEFLTYFQNEAQLEKSRLLSDRFSAERPKGSFSTLEIQRTEQGDSAMYLCASSLEKSNQPQHFGDGTRLSIL.

In its sample, this clonotype was seen a few times. The chain is built from TRBV7-2 and TRBJ2-6, with D maybe TRBD2 (5 bases). The CDR3 loop spans 12 amino acids. Trimming cost V 3 bases and J 13 bases, with 10 bases left between them. Germline loops: CDR1 SGHTA, CDR2 FQGNSA. CDR3 loop: CASSLPGKVLTF. DNA for the CDR3: TGTGCCAGCAGCTTGCCGGGGAAAGTCCTGACTTTC.

This clonotype was counted between two and nine times. The chain uses TRBV7-8 and TRBJ2-5; no clear D. V was shortened by 0 bases and J by 7 bases, with 12 bases between the two germline ends. Germline assignment: CDR1 SGHVS and CDR2 FQNEAQ. This CDR3 contains 14 residues. The chain's CDR3 is CASSLAQSPWTQYF. The CDR3 nucleotides are TGTGCCAGCAGCTTAGCGCAGTCCCCGTGGACCCAGTACTTC.

The V gene is TRBV6-4, the J gene TRBJ2-2; D is undetermined. The CDR3 runs to 13 residues. V was shortened by 2 bases and J by 3 bases, with 4 bases between the two germline ends. Germline V CDR1 and CDR2: MRHNA, SNTAGT. CDR3 loop: CASSDGDTGELFF. In DNA, the CDR3 is TGTGCCAGCAGTGACGGGGACACCGGGGAGCTGTTTTTT.

This clonotype was detected only a few times. This CDR3 reads CSASLWNTIYF. The DNA for the CDR3 is TGCAGTGCCAGCTTATGGAACACCATATATTTT. The V call is TRBV20-1, the J call TRBJ1-3; no definite D call. Germline CDR1 reads DFQATT; CDR2 reads SNEGSKA (reference sequence). The length of the CDR3 is 11 residues. V was pared by 6 bases and J by 7 bases, with 10 bases between.

This clonotype was seen a handful of times. The rearrangement uses TRBV6-1 and TRBJ1-1; possible D gene TRBD1, 6 bases. The CDR3 is made up of 15 amino acids. Trimming took 8 bases from V and 3 from J, leaving 19 bases between them. Germline V gives CDR1 MNHNS, CDR2 SASEGT. CDR3 sequence (DNA): TGTGCCAGCGGGGGATACAGGGTCGGGGACACTGAAGCTTTCTTT. Translation: CASGGYRVGDTEAFF.

V gene TRBV6-4 combines with J gene TRBJ2-1; TRBD2 matches at 8 bases. Germline V lookup: CDR1 MRHNA, CDR2 SNTAGT. V shed 6 bases, J shed 8 bases, and the junction held 12 bases outside the gene matches. The CDR3 is 15 residues long. CDR3 residues: CASSAGTREHDEQFF. The CDR3 DNA reads as TGTGCCAGCAGCGCCGGGACTAGAGAACACGATGAGCAGTTCTTC.

Only a few counts were recorded for this clonotype. The chain combines TRBV6-2 or TRBV6-3 with TRBJ1-2; D call uncertain. This CDR3 spans 17 amino acids. Germline V gene sequence: CDR1 MNHEY, CDR2 SVGEGT. Deletions cut 2 bases from V and 8 bases from J, with 24 bases between. The CDR3 region is CASSYDLSALTTRGYTF. Written as DNA, the CDR3 is TGTGCCAGCAGTTACGATCTCTCGGCCTTGACGACCAGAGGCTACACCTTC.

This clonotype came up a few times. The rearrangement uses TRBV24-1 and TRBJ1-2, with TRBD1 identical over 7 bases. This CDR3 spans 15 amino acids. J lost 0 bases, V lost 3 bases, and 3 bases had no gene match. In germline, CDR1 is KGHDR, CDR2 SFDVKD. This CDR3 is CATSDRDSANYGYTF. The CDR3 DNA reads as TGTGCCACCAGTGATCGGGACAGCGCTAACTATGGCTACACCTTC.

The genes are TRBV27 and TRBJ1-2; D may be TRBD1 (6 bases). The CDR3 consists of 14 residues. Trimming stripped 0 bases from V and 10 bases from J, with 15 bases between. Germline loops: CDR1 MNHEY, CDR2 SMNVEV (reference sequence). CDR3 DNA sequence: TGTGCCAGCAGTTTATCCGGGACAAGTTATAACTACACCTTC. Amino acid sequence: CASSLSGTSYNYTF.

This clonotype was observed a few times. The chain couples TRBV5-4 to TRBJ1-2, with D possibly matching TRBD1 (6 bases). The germline gives CDR1 SGHNT, CDR2 YYREEE (reference sequence). The CDR3 consists of 12 residues. Trimming stripped 5 bases from V and 3 bases from J, with 8 bases between. The CDR3 sequence: CASRSGDYGYTF. The DNA for the CDR3 is TGTGCCAGCAGATCAGGGGACTATGGCTACACCTTC.

The chain couples TRBV27 to TRBJ2-3; D possibly corresponds to TRBD2 (6 bases). Trimming removed 3 bases from V and 3 bases from J, with 13 bases in between. Per the germline V gene, CDR1 is MNHEY and CDR2 is SMNVEV (reference sequence). The CDR3 runs to 15 residues. Here the CDR3 reads CASSFRTAGTDTQYF. The DNA for the CDR3 is TGTGCCAGCAGTTTTAGGACGGCGGGGACAGATACGCAGTATTTT.

The V gene is TRBV14, the J gene TRBJ2-2; 11 bases fit TRBD1. The V segment lost 9 bases and the J segment 6 bases; nucleotides outside the gene matches: 3. Per germline, CDR1 SGHDN and CDR2 FVKESK. The CDR3 has 13 residues. The CDR3, as DNA: TGTGCCAGGGGGACAGGGGGTCCCGGGGAGCTGTTTTTT. It is translated as CARGTGGPGELFF.